Shown below are 15 T cell receptor beta chains from a single sample sequenced in a study of cytomegalovirus exposure and HLA in healthy donors. PCR was performed using 60 Vbeta and 13 Jbeta primers. TCRdb keeps only in-frame clones here, not all; method: immunoSEQ multiplex PCR. The sample comprises 100,000 to 150,000 clones, 60% to 80% of which are singletons, and about 1% rests with the top ten. Sequences were obtained from PBMCs. The receptors originated from a woman in her sixties in good health and CMV-seronegative.

This clone was counted a few times. This sequence joins TRBV28 and TRBJ2-5; 7 bases are a match to TRBD1. Losses at the gene ends were 6 bases for V and 0 bases for J; bases not matched to a gene: 10. Germline-derived CDR1 and CDR2 are MDHEN and SYDVKM. CDR3 length: 16 residues. In DNA, the CDR3 is TGTGCCAGCAGATACGCGACAGGGCCCGACCAAGAGACCCAGTACTTC. Translating gives CASRYATGPDQETQYF. The full variable domain, rest sourced from reference TRBV28 and TRBJ2-5, is DVKVTQSSRYLVKRTGEKVFLECVQDMDHENMFWYRQDPGLGLRLIYFSYDVKMKEKGDIPEGYSVSREKKERFSLILESASTNQTSMYLCASRYATGPDQETQYFGPGTRLLVL.

The chain links TRBV30 to TRBJ2-1; no clear D. The CDR3 consists of 12 residues. V shed 2 bases and J shed 7 bases, with 9 bases lying between them. The germline V gene encodes CDR1 GTSNPN and CDR2 SVGIG (reference sequence). This CDR3 is CAWSWQANEQFF. The CDR3 DNA reads as TGTGCCTGGAGTTGGCAGGCGAATGAGCAGTTCTTC.

This chain joins TRBV28 and TRBJ2-1, with 9 positions matching TRBD2. V shed 8 bases, J shed 2 bases, and the junction held 7 bases outside the gene matches. This CDR3 is built from 15 residues. Germline V CDR1 and CDR2: MDHEN, SYDVKM. Written as DNA, the CDR3 is TGTGCCAGCCATGGGGGCGGGAGGGCCTACAATGAGCAGTTCTTC. Translated: CASHGGGRAYNEQFF.

This sequence joins TRBV9 and TRBJ2-1; 10 nucleotides match TRBD2. V was clipped by 2 bases and J by 7 bases; unmatched bases: 6. Germline-derived CDR1 and CDR2 are SGDLS and YYNGEE. This CDR3 has 15 residues. The CDR3 coding sequence is TGTGCCAGCAGCGTTACTAGCGGGACGGGTAATGAGCAGTTCTTC. Protein: CASSVTSGTGNEQFF.

The chain employs TRBV5-6 and TRBJ1-6; tentative D call: TRBD1 (5 bases). Germline V gene lookup returns CDR1 SGHDT and CDR2 YYEEEE. CDR3 size: 15 residues. The germline V and J ends were trimmed by 0 bases and 5 bases, with 9 bases remaining between them. This CDR3 reads CASSLEPGNNSPLHF. CDR3 DNA sequence: TGTGCCAGCAGCTTGGAGCCAGGGAATAATTCACCCCTCCACTTT.

The chain employs TRBV29-1 and TRBJ2-7; no reliable D call. The germline gives CDR1 SQVTM, CDR2 ANQGSEA. V lost 2 bases and J 7 bases, leaving 9 bases between the germline ends. This CDR3 has 11 residues. In DNA, the CDR3 is TGCAGCGTTGAAACGGGTCCGGAGCAGTACTTC. It yields the protein CSVETGPEQYF.

V gene TRBV5-6 combines with J gene TRBJ1-2; D ambiguous. Germline V lookup: CDR1 SGHDT, CDR2 YYEEEE. CDR3 size: 14 residues. With 1 base removed from V and 5 bases from J, the gap between germline ends came to 12 bases. DNA for the CDR3: TGTGCCAGCAGCTTGCGGGTCAACCTATATGGCTACACCTTC. It translates to CASSLRVNLYGYTF.

This clone appeared once. J is TRBJ1-3 and V is TRBV7-2; D is unresolved. CDR3 size: 17 residues. The V gene lost 1 base and the J gene lost 2 bases, with 15 bases spanning the gap. The germline CDR1 and CDR2 sequences are SGHTA and FQGNSA. The CDR3 sequence is CASSLGPPGGAGNTIYF. As DNA, the CDR3 is TGTGCCAGCAGCTTAGGGCCCCCGGGCGGGGCTGGAAACACCATATATTTT.

This clone appeared a single time. The chain has TRBV5-3 and TRBJ2-5; the match to TRBD1 covers 10 bases. TRBV5-3 is recorded as an ORF, its role being uncertain. J was trimmed by 7 bases and V by 6 bases; bases with no gene match: 15. The CDR3 spans 16 residues. The CDR3: CARTNKGQGLLRTQYF. For the CDR3, the DNA is TGTGCCAGAACCAACAAGGGACAGGGGCTTCTAAGGACCCAGTACTTC.

The V gene is TRBV30, the J gene TRBJ1-2; the D gene is possibly TRBD1 (6 bases). Germline loops: CDR1 GTSNPN, CDR2 SVGIG (reference sequence). CDR3 length: 13 residues. Deletions cut 2 bases from V and 2 bases from J, with 9 bases between. The CDR3 here is CAWSSTGNYGYTF. CDR3 nucleotides: TGTGCCTGGAGTTCTACAGGGAACTATGGCTACACCTTC.

The chain combines TRBV5-1 with TRBJ2-1, with 7 bases aligning to TRBD1. Germline CDR1 SGHRS, CDR2 YFSETQ. The CDR3 consists of 14 residues. V shed 4 bases and J 2 bases; nucleotides not matched to a gene: 3. CDR3 loop: CASSPGQAYNEQFF. As DNA, the CDR3 is TGCGCCAGCAGCCCAGGACAGGCCTACAATGAGCAGTTCTTC.

The V gene is TRBV27, the J gene TRBJ2-5; D remains unclear. The J call may be incorrect, as the DNA end agrees better with TRBJ2-7. The CDR3 totals 14 residues. The V gene's germline CDR1 is MNHEY and CDR2 SMNVEV (reference sequence). CDR3 region: CASTPGSAPNEQYF. CDR3 sequence (DNA): TGTGCCAGCACGCCGGGTTCTGCCCCCAACGAGCAGTACTTC.

The chain joins TRBV6-1 to TRBJ2-3, with TRBD2 matching 9 bases. The junction had 3 bases not matched to a gene; V was cut back by 6 bases and J by 2 bases. The CDR3 spans 14 residues. Germline V lookup: CDR1 MNHNS, CDR2 SASEGT. CDR3 region: CASRRLAVTDTQYF. CDR3 bases: TGTGCCAGCAGGAGACTAGCGGTCACAGATACGCAGTATTTT.

The V call is TRBV27, the J call TRBJ2-7; a possible D gene is TRBD1 (5 bases). Germline CDR1 and CDR2: MNHEY and SMNVEV (reference sequence). CDR3 length: 14 amino acids. Trimming took 6 bases from V and 0 from J, leaving 12 bases between them. The CDR3 bases are TGTGCCAGCAGGACACAGGATTTCTCCTACGAGCAGTACTTC. Translated: CASRTQDFSYEQYF.

This clone was counted a few times. The chain recombines TRBV7-2 with TRBJ1-1; TRBD1 is a possible D gene (6 bases). Trimming shortened V by 4 bases and J by 5 bases, and 17 bases separated the two germline ends. CDR3 size: 15 residues. Germline V gene lookup returns CDR1 SGHTA and CDR2 FQGNSA. CDR3 in amino acids: CASSSRAVGATEAFF. Here the CDR3 DNA reads TGTGCCAGCAGCTCTCGGGCCGTGGGGGCAACTGAAGCTTTCTTT.